The rows below give T cell receptor beta chains drawn from one sample of a study of blood T cell repertoires in COVID-19. Clones were read by immunoSEQ multiplex PCR, and TCRdb kept only the in-frame ones, dropping some. Here the sample spans about 140,000 clones, around nine tenths being singletons. Sequencing was performed on peripheral blood. Every receptor here comes from a human donor in a cohort sampled during active COVID-19. CDR3s include the opening cysteine and the closing phenylalanine or tryptophan. D genes are given only for firm matches. Clone sizes are given selectively: once, few, many, or a class where the clone is expanded.

clone size	V gene	D gene	J gene	CDR3 protein	CDR3 DNA
NA	TRBV6-5	TRBD2	TRBJ2-3	CASRLSGGTDTQYF	TGTGCCAGCAGGCTTAGCGGGGGCACAGATACGCAGTATTTT
NA	TRBV29-1	NA	TRBJ2-7	CSVVTNPSSYEQYF	TGCAGCGTTGTTACAAACCCAAGCTCCTACGAGCAGTACTTC
NA	TRBV19	TRBD2	TRBJ2-1	CASSPLGLAGSSSYNEQFF	TGTGCCAGTAGTCCTCTCGGACTAGCGGGCAGCAGCTCCTACAATGAGCAGTTCTTC
NA	TRBV21-1	NA	TRBJ2-2	CASSKDGLAGTGELFF	TGTGCCAGCAGCAAAGACGGCCTAGCGGGTACCGGGGAGCTGTTTTTT
NA	TRBV30	NA	TRBJ1-4	CAWSRTDEKLFF	TGTGCCTGGAGTCGGACAGATGAAAAACTGTTTTTT
NA	TRBV28	NA	TRBJ2-7	CASSLVPGIYEQYF	TGTGCCAGCAGTTTAGTTCCGGGGATCTACGAGCAGTACTTC
NA	TRBV27	NA	TRBJ2-3	CASSLMGRDTQYF	TGTGCCAGCAGTTTAATGGGGCGGGATACGCAGTATTTT
NA	TRBV3-1/TRBV3-2	NA	TRBJ2-5	CASQLQEAVQETQYF	TGTGCCAGCCAATTGCAGGAGGCGGTCCAAGAGACCCAGTACTTC
few	TRBV28	TRBD1	TRBJ2-7	CASSLGQVYEQYF	TGTGCCAGCAGTCTCGGACAGGTATACGAGCAGTACTTC
NA	TRBV9	TRBD2	TRBJ2-5	CASSVGLAGPDALTQYF	TGTGCCAGCAGCGTGGGACTAGCGGGCCCCGATGCCCTGACCCAGTACTTC
NA	TRBV5-1	TRBD1	TRBJ1-1	CASSSRGTTEAFF	TGCGCCAGCAGCAGCAGGGGGACCACTGAAGCTTTCTTT